These 23 T cell receptor beta chains originate from one sample sequenced in a study of blood T cell repertoires in COVID-19. Generated by immunoSEQ multiplex PCR, the TCRdb table keeps only in-frame clones and is missing some. Here the sample spans some 200,000 clones, 84% being singletons. The sample comprised peripheral blood. The receptors come from a human donor in a cohort sampled during active COVID-19.

A word on this clone: This CDR3 is also generated by other DNA sequences in the sample. The chain has TRBV5-1 and TRBJ2-1; D is possibly TRBD1 (5 bases). Germline assignment: CDR1 SGHRS and CDR2 YFSETQ. Trimming took off 0 bases at V and 3 bases at J, with 7 bases between the two ends. The CDR3 loop spans 14 amino acids. Written as DNA, the CDR3 is TGCGCCAGCAGCTTGGGACAGAACTACAATGAGCAGTTCTTC. It yields the protein CASSLGQNYNEQFF.

The chain uses TRBV7-2 and TRBJ2-1; possibly TRBD2 for D (5 bases). CDR3 length: 16 amino acids. Germline lookup yields CDR1 SGHTA and CDR2 FQGNSA. Trimming took off 1 base at V and 3 bases at J, with 13 bases between the two ends. CDR3 nucleotide sequence: TGTGCCAGCAGCTTAGTGGTCGGGATCGTCTACAATGAGCAGTTCTTC. Translation gives CASSLVVGIVYNEQFF. The full variable domain, with the rest looked up from reference TRBV7-2 and TRBJ2-1, is GAGVSQSPSNKVTEKGKDVELRCDPISGHTALYWYRQSLGQGLEFLIYFQGNSAPDKSGLPSDRFSAERTGGSVSTLTIQRTQQEDSAVYLCASSLVVGIVYNEQFFGPGTRLTVL.

V usage is TRBV2 and J usage is TRBJ1-5; D is uncertain. Germline assignment: CDR1 SNHLY and CDR2 FYNNEI. The CDR3 has 12 amino acids. Deletions cut 6 bases from V and 9 bases from J, with 12 bases between. As DNA, the CDR3 is TGTGCCAGCAGGCCCGCCGGTTTGCCCCAGCATTTT. Amino acid sequence: CASRPAGLPQHF.

CDR3 loop: CASSSSGTGARRMAFF. Written as DNA, the CDR3 is TGTGCCAGCAGCTCCTCAGGGACAGGGGCACGAAGGATGGCTTTCTTT. The V gene is TRBV5-6, the J gene TRBJ1-1; 10 bases are shared with TRBD1. V was pared by 3 bases and J by 11 bases, with 16 bases of the junction left unmatched. This CDR3 region has 16 residues. Germline-derived CDR1 and CDR2 are SGHDT and YYEEEE.

The chain employs TRBV6-6 and TRBJ1-5; a possible D gene is TRBD1 (6 bases). Germline CDR1 MNHNY, CDR2 SVGAGI (reference sequence). Trimming removed 5 bases from V and 2 bases from J, with 13 bases in between. There are 15 residues in the CDR3. The CDR3 DNA reads as TGTGCCAGCAGTATTGGACAGAGCGGCAATCAGCCCCAGCATTTT. It yields the protein CASSIGQSGNQPQHF.

With respect to this clone: Other DNA sequences within the sample encode an identical CDR3. V gene TRBV11-3 combines with J gene TRBJ2-5, with unresolved D. The V end lost 1 base, the J end lost 1 base, and 10 bases lay between the germline ends. The CDR3 loop spans 15 amino acids. Per the germline V gene, CDR1 is SGHNT and CDR2 is YENEEA. The CDR3 DNA is TGTGCCAGCAGCTTAGCCGGCGGAGCCCAAGAGACCCAGTACTTC. Its translation is CASSLAGGAQETQYF.

About this clone itself: The same CDR3 can be traced to other DNA sequences in this sample. The chain joins TRBV5-6 to TRBJ2-7; the D gene is possibly TRBD1 (6 bases). This CDR3 contains 14 residues. Germline-derived CDR1 and CDR2 are SGHDT and YYEEEE. V gave up 0 bases and J gave up 5 bases, with 12 bases separating them. CDR3 nucleotide sequence: TGTGCCAGCAGCTTGGGGCAGGGGTCCCACGAGCAGTACTTC. It codes for CASSLGQGSHEQYF.

The chain has TRBV3-1 (or the pseudogene TRBV3-2) and TRBJ2-1; 9 nucleotides line up with TRBD2. The CDR3 length is 16 residues. V was clipped by 4 bases and J by 5 bases; unmatched bases: 9. Germline V gene sequence: CDR1 LGHDT, CDR2 YNNKEL (reference sequence). CDR3 residues: CASSPSASGINNEQFF. In DNA, the CDR3 is TGTGCCAGCAGCCCCTCGGCTAGCGGGATAAACAATGAGCAGTTCTTC.

The rearrangement joins TRBV10-2 to TRBJ2-2; 9 nucleotides line up with TRBD1. J was trimmed by 6 bases and V by 2 bases; bases with no gene match: 4. This CDR3 is 15 amino acids long. Germline lookup yields CDR1 WSHSY and CDR2 SAAADI. The CDR3: CASSEETGGSGELFF. Here the CDR3 DNA reads TGCGCCAGCAGTGAGGAGACAGGGGGGTCCGGGGAGCTGTTTTTT.

The table lists this clone with a few counts. The chain carries TRBV5-1 and TRBJ1-3, with TRBD1 identical over 7 bases. V shed 3 bases, J shed 6 bases, and the junction held 6 bases outside the gene matches. In germline, CDR1 is SGHRS, CDR2 YFSETQ. The CDR3 runs 14 residues. The CDR3 loop reads CASSSQTGENTIYF. The DNA of the CDR3 is TGCGCCAGCAGCTCGCAAACAGGGGAAAACACCATATATTTT.

The chain has TRBV3-1 (or the pseudogene TRBV3-2) and TRBJ2-5; 9 bases agree with TRBD2. The germline V gene has CDR1 LGHDT and CDR2 YNNKEL (reference sequence). The trim removed 1 base at V and 3 bases at J, leaving 3 bases unmatched. The CDR3 spans 15 residues. The CDR3 DNA is TGTGCCAGCAGCCAAGTGTCTAGCGGGGAAGAGACCCAGTACTTC. Translation: CASSQVSSGEETQYF.

This chain links TRBV7-9 with TRBJ1-1; weak D call: TRBD1 (5 bases). This CDR3 is 19 amino acids long. The germline V gene has CDR1 SEHNR and CDR2 FQNEAQ (reference sequence). V shed 0 bases and J shed 0 bases, with 20 bases lying between them. The CDR3: CASSLAGWGGVFMNTEAFF. For the CDR3, the DNA is TGTGCCAGCAGCTTAGCGGGGTGGGGCGGGGTGTTTATGAACACTGAAGCTTTCTTT.

The chain is built from TRBV27 and TRBJ2-1, with D hard to call. Germline CDR1 reads MNHEY; CDR2 reads SMNVEV (reference sequence). V dropped 8 bases and J dropped 8 bases, with 22 bases sitting between them. The CDR3 is 15 residues long. CDR3 DNA: TGTGCCAGCGGATCATATAGTAGTCCTCAGGATGAGCAGTTCTTC. Translation gives CASGSYSSPQDEQFF.

This chain joins TRBV9 and TRBJ1-3; TRBD1 might be the D (5 bases). The CDR3 length is 13 residues. The germline V gene encodes CDR1 SGDLS and CDR2 YYNGEE. V was trimmed by 3 bases and J by 4 bases, leaving 8 bases between them. CDR3 DNA sequence: TGTGCCAGCAGCGCGTACAGGGGAAACACCATATATTTT. It is translated as CASSAYRGNTIYF.

V and J are TRBV28 and TRBJ2-2; D unresolved. The germline V gene encodes CDR1 MDHEN and CDR2 SYDVKM. Deletions cut 5 bases from V and 4 bases from J, with 17 bases between. CDR3 length: 16 residues. In nucleotides, the CDR3 is TGTGCCAGCAGTCCAACCCGGCTAGTCGGCACCGGGGAGCTGTTTTTT. Translation gives CASSPTRLVGTGELFF.

The rearrangement links TRBV28 to TRBJ2-1; TRBD2 matches 10 bases. V trimming: 6 bases; J trimming: 8 bases; junction bases outside the gene matches: 10. The CDR3 loop spans 15 amino acids. Germline-derived CDR1 and CDR2 are MDHEN and SYDVKM. As DNA, the CDR3 is TGTGCCAGCAGCTACCCGGCTAGCGGGAGCTATGAGCAGTTCTTC. Protein product: CASSYPASGSYEQFF.

This chain connects TRBV18 to TRBJ2-5, with 9 bases matching TRBD1. After removal of 3 bases from V and 5 bases from J, the junction contained 13 bases not matched to a gene. Looked up from germline, CDR1 is KGHSH and CDR2 is LQKENI. The CDR3 runs to 17 residues. The CDR3 loop reads CASSPSGTGRYLETQYF. The DNA for the CDR3 is TGTGCCAGCTCACCCTCCGGGACAGGGCGTTATCTGGAGACCCAGTACTTC.

The gene calls are TRBV29-1 and TRBJ1-3; TRBD1 is a possible D gene (6 bases). V was cut by 6 bases and J by 4 bases, with 16 bases left in between. Germline V gene lookup returns CDR1 SQVTM and CDR2 ANQGSEA. This CDR3 spans 14 amino acids. The CDR3 region is CSVTTTGYGNTIYF. The CDR3 nucleotides are TGCAGCGTGACCACAACAGGGTACGGAAACACCATATATTTT.

The chain is built from TRBV5-1 and TRBJ2-7; D is possibly TRBD1 (6 bases). CDR1 is SGHRS, CDR2 YFSETQ, per germline. V lost 0 bases to trimming and J lost 3 bases, with 13 bases between them. The CDR3 length is 15 residues. The DNA of the CDR3 is TGCGCCAGCAGCTTGGAAGGGGGTAGAAGCTACGAGCAGTACTTC. Amino acid sequence: CASSLEGGRSYEQYF.

The chain joins TRBV28 to TRBJ2-7; TRBD1 aligns across 10 bases. The germline V gene has CDR1 MDHEN and CDR2 SYDVKM. This CDR3 spans 15 amino acids. V shed 4 bases, J shed 6 bases, and the junction held 9 bases outside the gene matches. The CDR3 loop reads CASSSAGTGAGEQYF. CDR3 in DNA: TGTGCCAGCAGTTCAGCCGGGACAGGGGCCGGCGAGCAGTACTTC.

In this sample, this clone turned up once. The chain uses TRBV24-1 and TRBJ2-5, with D hard to call. The germline V gene has CDR1 KGHDR and CDR2 SFDVKD. V lost 3 bases to trimming and J lost 9 bases, with 16 bases between them. The CDR3 has 14 amino acids. The CDR3 region is CATSDSLSHEAQYF. CDR3 DNA sequence: TGTGCCACCAGTGATAGTCTAAGTCATGAGGCCCAGTACTTC.

The V call is TRBV19, the J call TRBJ2-7; TRBD1 agrees at 8 bases. V lost 6 bases, J lost 5 bases, and 12 bases stayed unmatched. The CDR3 is 15 amino acids. Germline CDR1 LNHDA, CDR2 SQIVND (reference sequence). CDR3 in amino acids: CASSGQGAGKDEQYF. The CDR3, as DNA: TGTGCCAGTAGCGGACAGGGTGCCGGGAAGGACGAGCAGTACTTC.

This chain joins TRBV5-5 and TRBJ1-4; D is undetermined. Germline V gene data show CDR1 as SGHKS and CDR2 as YYEKEE (reference sequence). The CDR3 is made up of 15 amino acids. V was clipped by 0 bases and J by 8 bases, with 14 bases between them. The CDR3 DNA sequence: TGTGCCAGCAGCTTGGGGGCGGGGAATCGGGAAAAACTGTTTTTT. Encoded protein: CASSLGAGNREKLFF.